Each of the 19 T cell receptor beta chains below was sequenced from the same sample in a study of shared clonotypes between healthy human individuals. The assay was immunoSEQ multiplex PCR, and TCRdb's table has in-frame clones only and misses some. This sample has over a million clones, with more than 95% found just once. Sequenced sample: naive CD4+ T cells sorted from blood. Subset given: CD45RA+ positively selected. Receptors were obtained from a man in his thirties or forties in good health.

The gene calls are TRBV7-9 and TRBJ2-5; 10 nucleotides match TRBD2. The germline gives CDR1 SEHNR, CDR2 FQNEAQ (reference sequence). The CDR3 runs 16 residues. V shed 7 bases and J 3 bases; nucleotides not matched to a gene: 11. The CDR3 coding sequence is TGTGCCAGCACCAACTACCCAGGACTAGCGGAAGAGACCCAGTACTTC. It yields the protein CASTNYPGLAEETQYF.

The chain couples TRBV28 to TRBJ1-1; D may be TRBD1 (5 bases). V was shortened by 5 bases and J by 8 bases, with 15 bases between the two germline ends. Germline lookup yields CDR1 MDHEN and CDR2 SYDVKM. The CDR3 runs 13 residues. CDR3 residues: CASSPGDSKEAFF. DNA for the CDR3: TGTGCCAGCAGTCCCGGAGACAGCAAGGAAGCTTTCTTT.

The V call is TRBV19, the J call TRBJ2-1; 13 bases align to TRBD2. V shed 8 bases and J 9 bases; nucleotides not matched to a gene: 10. The CDR3 has 15 residues. Per the germline V gene, CDR1 is LNHDA and CDR2 is SQIVND (reference sequence). The CDR3 DNA sequence: TGTGCCAGTGGAGAACTAGCGGGAGGGCCGAGTGAGCAGTTCTTC. This translates into CASGELAGGPSEQFF.

As to this clone: Different DNA sequences within this sample yield the same CDR3. The gene calls are TRBV28 and TRBJ2-7, with TRBD1 identical over 10 bases. Germline trimming cut 6 bases from V and 2 bases from J; bases unmatched to any gene: 7. The CDR3 is 15 amino acids. Germline-derived CDR1 and CDR2 are MDHEN and SYDVKM. CDR3 loop: CASSLPGQGTYEQYF. The CDR3 coding sequence is TGTGCCAGCAGCCTGCCGGGACAGGGGACCTACGAGCAGTACTTC.

This rearrangement joins TRBV2 to TRBJ2-3, with 10 nucleotides matching TRBD2. With V trimmed by 9 bases and J by 0 bases, 6 bases remained unmatched. The CDR3 runs to 15 residues. Germline lookup yields CDR1 SNHLY and CDR2 FYNNEI. As DNA, the CDR3 is TGTGCCAGAAAGTCACTAGCGGGGAGCACAGATACGCAGTATTTT. Amino acid sequence: CARKSLAGSTDTQYF.

The chain recombines TRBV19 with TRBJ2-2, with 10 bases identical to TRBD2. V trimming: 4 bases; J trimming: 1 base; junction bases outside the gene matches: 9. The CDR3 covers 18 residues. CDR1 is LNHDA and CDR2 is SQIVND in the germline V gene (reference sequence). The CDR3 coding sequence is TGTGCCAGTAGTACCCGGGGTAGCGGGAGGCTGAACACCGGGGAGCTGTTTTTT. Translating it yields CASSTRGSGRLNTGELFF.

V usage is TRBV5-1 and J usage is TRBJ2-2; D uncertain. CDR3 length: 13 amino acids. Germline V gives CDR1 SGHRS, CDR2 YFSETQ. V lost 3 bases, J lost 4 bases, and 7 bases lay in between. The CDR3 DNA sequence: TGCGCCAGCAGCTCCGGAGCCACCGGGGAGCTGTTTTTT. Protein: CASSSGATGELFF. The entire variable domain, with the rest obtained from reference TRBV5-1 and TRBJ2-2, is as follows: KAGVTQTPRYLIKTRGQQVTLSCSPISGHRSVSWYQQTPGQGLQFLFEYFSETQRNKGNFPGRFSGRQFSNSRSEMNVSTLELGDSALYLCASSSGATGELFFGEGSRLTVL.

The genes are TRBV27 and TRBJ2-2; possibly TRBD1 for D (6 bases). Germline-derived CDR1 and CDR2 are MNHEY and SMNVEV (reference sequence). The CDR3 sequence is 15 residues long. V shed 2 bases and J shed 3 bases, with 10 bases lying between them. For the CDR3, the DNA is TGTGCCAGCAGTTTACTCGGACAGTACACCGGGGAGCTGTTTTTT. Residues: CASSLLGQYTGELFF.

The V call is TRBV7-9, the J call TRBJ2-1, with D perhaps TRBD2 (6 bases). The length of the CDR3 is 15 residues. Germline V gene sequence: CDR1 SEHNR, CDR2 FQNEAQ (reference sequence). Trimming left V 8 bases short and J 7 bases short, with 21 bases between. The CDR3 sequence: CASYQDWRDWNEQFF. In DNA, the CDR3 is TGTGCCAGCTACCAGGACTGGCGGGATTGGAATGAGCAGTTCTTC.

In its sample, this clone was seen a few times. Other DNA sequences in the sample encode the same CDR3. Here the CDR3 reads CASSVGLAGVEDTQYF. The DNA of the CDR3 is TGTGCCAGCAGCGTAGGACTAGCGGGAGTGGAAGATACGCAGTATTTT. The chain employs TRBV9 and TRBJ2-3, with TRBD2 matching over 12 bases. V was pared by 0 bases and J by 5 bases, with 4 bases of the junction left unmatched. The CDR3 has 16 amino acids. Germline loops: CDR1 SGDLS, CDR2 YYNGEE.

This clone was observed a handful of times. The J gene is TRBJ2-7, the V gene TRBV5-4, with a weak D call TRBD1 (5 bases). Germline V gene sequence: CDR1 SGHNT, CDR2 YYREEE (reference sequence). V lost 4 bases, J lost 2 bases, and 16 bases lay in between. The CDR3 has 15 residues. The CDR3 protein is CASSAGISLPYEQYF. The CDR3, as DNA: TGTGCCAGCAGCGCAGGGATTAGCCTACCCTACGAGCAGTACTTC.

The V and J genes are TRBV5-1 and TRBJ2-1; no firm D call. Germline values: CDR1 SGHRS, CDR2 YFSETQ. V was clipped by 0 bases and J by 8 bases, with 12 bases between them. The CDR3 is 14 amino acids. The DNA for the CDR3 is TGCGCCAGCAGCTTGGTGGTTAATTGGGATGAGCAGTTCTTC. Translation gives CASSLVVNWDEQFF.

The rearrangement uses TRBV7-3 and TRBJ2-2; D may be TRBD2 (6 bases). The V and J ends lost 6 bases and 16 bases respectively, with 24 bases between them. This CDR3 contains 14 residues. Per germline, CDR1 SGHTA and CDR2 FQGTGA. CDR3 residues: CASRSSVTGSPQFF. CDR3 nucleotides: TGTGCCAGCAGGTCCTCGGTCACCGGGAGCCCACAGTTTTTT. Full variable domain (remainder filled in from reference TRBV7-3 and TRBJ2-2): GAGVSQTPSNKVTEKGKYVELRCDPISGHTALYWYRQSLGQGPEFLIYFQGTGAADDSGLPNDRFFAVRPEGSVSTLKIQRTERGDSAVYLCASRSSVTGSPQFFGEGSRLTVL.

The rearrangement links TRBV14 to TRBJ1-5; D call uncertain. V lost 0 bases, J lost 7 bases, and 7 bases lay in between. This CDR3 region has 13 residues. Germline V gives CDR1 SGHDN, CDR2 FVKESK. CDR3: CASSQDLEQPQHF. As DNA, the CDR3 is TGTGCCAGCAGCCAAGATCTTGAACAGCCCCAGCATTTT.

V gene TRBV6-6 combines with J gene TRBJ1-1; D not resolved. There are 11 residues in the CDR3. Germline loops: CDR1 MNHNY, CDR2 SVGAGI (reference sequence). The V and J ends lost 10 bases and 7 bases respectively, with 13 bases between them. CDR3 DNA sequence: TGTGCCACTAAGACCGAGGGTGAAGCTTTCTTT. This gives the protein CATKTEGEAFF.

To note about this clone: Other nucleotide sequences in the sample specify the same CDR3. The chain joins TRBV15 to TRBJ2-3; the match to TRBD2 covers 7 bases. The CDR3 is 13 residues long. Germline CDR1 and CDR2: LNHNV and YYDKDF (reference sequence). V shed 3 bases and J 3 bases; nucleotides not matched to a gene: 0. The DNA for the CDR3 is TGTGCCACCAGCAGGGGGGGGACAGATACGCAGTATTTT. Its translation is CATSRGGTDTQYF.

This sequence joins TRBV30 and TRBJ2-1; TRBD1 matches at 7 bases. The V and J ends lost 5 bases and 4 bases, in that order; junction bases with no gene match: 5. Germline CDR1 GTSNPN, CDR2 SVGIG (reference sequence). The CDR3 consists of 13 residues. The CDR3 nucleotides read TGTGCCTGGTCACAGGGGTCGTACAATGAGCAGTTCTTC. This gives the protein CAWSQGSYNEQFF.

The rearrangement links TRBV28 to TRBJ2-3; 16 bases are a match to TRBD2. The CDR3 is 19 residues long. V lost 8 bases to trimming and J lost 2 bases; unmatched junction nucleotides: 13. CDR1 is MDHEN and CDR2 is SYDVKM in the germline V gene. CDR3 coding DNA: TGTGCCAGCGGGTTACTGGGACTAGCGGGAGGGCCTATCACAGATACGCAGTATTTT. It yields the protein CASGLLGLAGGPITDTQYF.

This chain uses TRBV7-2 with TRBJ2-7; the D gene is possibly TRBD1 (5 bases). CDR1 is SGHTA, CDR2 FQGNSA, per germline. V gave up 2 bases and J gave up 2 bases, with 16 bases separating them. The CDR3 extends over 16 amino acids. The CDR3 DNA sequence: TGTGCCAGCAGCTTAAATATGGGGCAGGGTACCTACGAGCAGTACTTC. Encoded protein: CASSLNMGQGTYEQYF.